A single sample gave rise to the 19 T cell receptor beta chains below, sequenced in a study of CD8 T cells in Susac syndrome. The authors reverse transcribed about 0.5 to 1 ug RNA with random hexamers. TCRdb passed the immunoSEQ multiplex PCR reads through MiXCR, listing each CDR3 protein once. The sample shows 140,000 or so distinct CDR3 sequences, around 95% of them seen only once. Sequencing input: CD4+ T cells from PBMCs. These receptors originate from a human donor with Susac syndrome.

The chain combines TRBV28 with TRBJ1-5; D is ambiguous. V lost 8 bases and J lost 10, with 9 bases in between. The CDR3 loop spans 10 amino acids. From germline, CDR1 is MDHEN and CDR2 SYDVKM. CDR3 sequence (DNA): TGTGCCAGCTCTAACTATCCCCAGCATTTT. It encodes CASSNYPQHF.

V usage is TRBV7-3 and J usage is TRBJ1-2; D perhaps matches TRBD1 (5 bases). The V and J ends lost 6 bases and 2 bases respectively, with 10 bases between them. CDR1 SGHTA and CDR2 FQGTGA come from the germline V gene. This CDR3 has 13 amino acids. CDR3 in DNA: TGTGCCAGCAGGATAGACAGCAACTATGGCTACACCTTC. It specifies CASRIDSNYGYTF.

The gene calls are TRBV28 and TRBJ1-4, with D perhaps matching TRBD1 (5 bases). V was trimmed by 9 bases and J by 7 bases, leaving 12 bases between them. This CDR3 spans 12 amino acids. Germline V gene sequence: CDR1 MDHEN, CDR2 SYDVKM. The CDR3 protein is CARTGYFEKLFF. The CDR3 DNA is TGTGCCAGAACAGGTTATTTTGAAAAACTGTTTTTT.

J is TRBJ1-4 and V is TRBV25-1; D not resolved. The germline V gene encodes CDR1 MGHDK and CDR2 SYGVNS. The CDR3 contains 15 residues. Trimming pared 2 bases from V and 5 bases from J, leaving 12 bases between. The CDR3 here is CASSERGDSNEKLFF. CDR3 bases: TGTGCCAGCAGTGAAAGAGGAGATTCAAATGAAAAACTGTTTTTT.

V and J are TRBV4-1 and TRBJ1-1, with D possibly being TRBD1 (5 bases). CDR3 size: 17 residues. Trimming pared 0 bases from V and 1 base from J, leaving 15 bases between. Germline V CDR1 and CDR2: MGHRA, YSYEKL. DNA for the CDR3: TGCGCCAGCAGCCAAGATAGGGGCCGAGCCAAGAACACTGAAGCTTTCTTT. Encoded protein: CASSQDRGRAKNTEAFF.

This chain's CDR3 is CSARDQVLYEQYF. CDR3 sequence (DNA): TGCAGTGCTAGAGATCAAGTGCTCTACGAGCAGTACTTC. The chain is built from TRBV20-1 and TRBJ2-7; D gene uncertain. Deletions cut 0 bases from V and 3 bases from J, with 9 bases between. There are 13 residues in the CDR3. Per the germline V gene, CDR1 is DFQATT and CDR2 is SNEGSKA (reference sequence).

The CDR3 coding sequence is TGCAGTGCTAGTGGGCCTAGCGGGAGGGGGGGGAATGAGCAGTTCTTC. It is translated as CSASGPSGRGGNEQFF. V usage is TRBV20-1 and J usage is TRBJ2-1, with 12 bases lining up with TRBD2. V shed 3 bases, J shed 7 bases, and the junction held 10 bases outside the gene matches. The CDR3 is made up of 16 amino acids. Looked up from germline, CDR1 is DFQATT and CDR2 is SNEGSKA (reference sequence).

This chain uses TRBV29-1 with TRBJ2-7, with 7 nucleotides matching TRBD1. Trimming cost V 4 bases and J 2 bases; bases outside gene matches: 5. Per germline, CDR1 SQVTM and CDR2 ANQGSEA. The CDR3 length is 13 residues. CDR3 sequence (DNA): TGCAGCGTTGCGGGACAGCGGCCCTACGAGCAGTACTTC. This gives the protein CSVAGQRPYEQYF.

The CDR3 here is CSVSGRVTDTQYF. The DNA of the CDR3 is TGCAGCGTTTCGGGGAGAGTGACAGATACGCAGTATTTT. V and J are TRBV29-1 and TRBJ2-3; possible D gene TRBD2, 5 bases. The germline CDR1 and CDR2 sequences are SQVTM and ANQGSEA. The CDR3 runs to 13 residues. Trimming cost V 5 bases and J 3 bases, with 12 bases left between them.

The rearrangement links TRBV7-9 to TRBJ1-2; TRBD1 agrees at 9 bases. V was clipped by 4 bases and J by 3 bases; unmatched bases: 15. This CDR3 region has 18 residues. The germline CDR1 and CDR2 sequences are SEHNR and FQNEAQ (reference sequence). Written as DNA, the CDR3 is TGTGCCAGCAGCTCCACCCCGAAAACAGGGGGCGGTTACTATGGCTACACCTTC. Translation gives CASSSTPKTGGGYYGYTF.

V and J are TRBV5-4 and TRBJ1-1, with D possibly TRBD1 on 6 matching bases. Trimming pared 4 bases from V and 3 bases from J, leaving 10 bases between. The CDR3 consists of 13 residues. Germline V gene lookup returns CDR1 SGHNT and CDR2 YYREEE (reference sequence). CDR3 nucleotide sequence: TGTGCCAGCAGCAAACCAGGGGACACTGAAGCTTTCTTT. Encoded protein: CASSKPGDTEAFF.

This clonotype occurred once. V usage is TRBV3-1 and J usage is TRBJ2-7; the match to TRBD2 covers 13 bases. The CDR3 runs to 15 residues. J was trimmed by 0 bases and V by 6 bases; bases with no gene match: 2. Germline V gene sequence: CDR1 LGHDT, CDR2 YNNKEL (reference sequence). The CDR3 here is CASRGTSGISYEQYF. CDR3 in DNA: TGTGCCAGCAGGGGGACTAGCGGGATCTCCTACGAGCAGTACTTC.

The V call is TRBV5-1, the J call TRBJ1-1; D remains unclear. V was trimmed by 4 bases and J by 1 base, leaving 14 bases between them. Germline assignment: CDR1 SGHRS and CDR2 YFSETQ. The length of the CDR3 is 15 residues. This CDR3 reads CASSGTQRENTEAFF. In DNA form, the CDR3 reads TGCGCCAGCAGCGGAACCCAAAGGGAGAACACTGAAGCTTTCTTT.

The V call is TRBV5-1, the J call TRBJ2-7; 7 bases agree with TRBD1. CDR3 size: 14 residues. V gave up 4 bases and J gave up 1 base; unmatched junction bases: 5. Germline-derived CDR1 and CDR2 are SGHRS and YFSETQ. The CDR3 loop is CASSAPDRSYEQYF. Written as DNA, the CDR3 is TGCGCCAGCAGCGCCCCGGACAGGTCCTACGAGCAGTACTTC.

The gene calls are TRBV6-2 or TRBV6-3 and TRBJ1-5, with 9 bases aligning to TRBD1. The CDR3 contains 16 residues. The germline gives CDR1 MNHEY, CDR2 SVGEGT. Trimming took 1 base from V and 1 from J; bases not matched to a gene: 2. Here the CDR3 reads CASSYYGQGSNQPQHF. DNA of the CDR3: TGTGCCAGCAGTTACTACGGACAGGGGAGCAATCAGCCCCAGCATTTT.

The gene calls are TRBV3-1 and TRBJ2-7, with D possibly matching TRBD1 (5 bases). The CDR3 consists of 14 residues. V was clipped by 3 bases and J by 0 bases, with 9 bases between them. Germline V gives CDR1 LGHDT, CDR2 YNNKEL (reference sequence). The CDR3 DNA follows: TGTGCCAGCAGCCAGTCGACAGTCTCCTACGAGCAGTACTTC. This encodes CASSQSTVSYEQYF.

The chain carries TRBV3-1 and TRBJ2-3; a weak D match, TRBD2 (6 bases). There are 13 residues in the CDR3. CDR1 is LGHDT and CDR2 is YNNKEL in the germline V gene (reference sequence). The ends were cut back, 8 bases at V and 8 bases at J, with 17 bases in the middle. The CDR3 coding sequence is TGTGCCAGCCGGGACTTACCCTCGGGTACGCAGTATTTT. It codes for CASRDLPSGTQYF.

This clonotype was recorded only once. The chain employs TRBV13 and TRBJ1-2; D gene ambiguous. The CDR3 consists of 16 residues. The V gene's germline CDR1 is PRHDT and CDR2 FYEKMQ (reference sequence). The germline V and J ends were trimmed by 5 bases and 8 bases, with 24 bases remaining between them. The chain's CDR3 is CASSRRGIDHLRGYTF. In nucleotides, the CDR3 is TGTGCCAGCAGCCGACGCGGTATCGACCACCTACGAGGCTACACCTTC.

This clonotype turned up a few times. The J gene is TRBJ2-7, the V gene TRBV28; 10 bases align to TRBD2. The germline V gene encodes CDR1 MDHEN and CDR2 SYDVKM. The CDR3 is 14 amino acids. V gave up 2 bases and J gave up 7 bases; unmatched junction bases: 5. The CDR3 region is CASSLASGSGEQYF. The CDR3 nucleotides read TGTGCCAGCAGTTTAGCTAGCGGGAGTGGGGAGCAGTACTTC.